The 32 T cell receptor beta chains listed next were all sequenced from one sample in a study of blood T cell repertoires in COVID-19. TCRdb's copy holds only in-frame clones and misses some; the assay was immunoSEQ multiplex PCR. The top ten hold roughly 4.5% of the sample, which has approximately 35,000 clones, about 90% seen once. The sequenced material came from peripheral blood. The receptors were sampled from a woman aged 65 to 85 with active COVID-19.

The chain recombines TRBV7-2 with TRBJ1-5; 7 nucleotides match TRBD1. Germline V gene sequence: CDR1 SGHTA, CDR2 FQGNSA. The CDR3 extends over 14 amino acids. The ends lost 6 bases at V and 5 bases at J; junction bases unmatched: 7. The CDR3 here is CASRRQGTDQPQHF. The CDR3 nucleotides read TGTGCCAGCAGGCGACAGGGTACTGATCAGCCCCAGCATTTT.

This chain uses TRBV5-6 with TRBJ2-7, with D possibly matching TRBD1 (6 bases). Trimming took off 5 bases at V and 2 bases at J, with 8 bases between the two ends. Germline V gene lookup returns CDR1 SGHDT and CDR2 YYEEEE. The CDR3 loop spans 12 amino acids. CDR3 in DNA: TGTGCCAGCAGAAGGGACACCTACGAGCAGTACTTC. Translated: CASRRDTYEQYF.

The CDR3 DNA is TGTGCCAGCAGCCTAAGTACCAGCGGGGGGCCCTACAATGAGCAGTTCTTC. This codes for CASSLSTSGGPYNEQFF. The chain links TRBV4-2 to TRBJ2-1; 9 positions agree with TRBD2. V dropped 4 bases and J dropped 2; count of bases not matched to a gene: 9. CDR1 and CDR2 (germline): LGHNA, YNFKEQ. The CDR3 is 17 amino acids.

Written as DNA, the CDR3 is TGTGCCAGCAGTGACCATCTAGCGGGCGCTACCCCATCCTACGAGCAGTACTTC. As protein: CASSDHLAGATPSYEQYF. The chain uses TRBV6-4 and TRBJ2-7, with 8 bases identical to TRBD2. This CDR3 spans 18 amino acids. Germline V gene sequence: CDR1 MRHNA, CDR2 SNTAGT. V dropped 2 bases and J dropped 1; count of bases not matched to a gene: 13.

The chain joins TRBV2 to TRBJ2-2; 11 nucleotides align to TRBD1. The CDR3 has 15 residues. J lost 5 bases, V lost 7 bases, and 6 bases had no gene match. Per the germline V gene, CDR1 is SNHLY and CDR2 is FYNNEI. The CDR3 region has the DNA TGTGCCAGCACCCTCCGGGACAGGGGGACCGGGGAGCTGTTTTTT. Translating it yields CASTLRDRGTGELFF.

Comment on this clone: The germline gene is not matched at one end of the junction; a read error may be the cause. The sample contains more than one DNA sequence encoding this CDR3. The rearrangement joins TRBV4-3 to TRBJ2-2, with TRBD2 identical over 8 bases. The CDR3 contains 16 residues. Per the germline V gene, CDR1 is LGHNA and CDR2 is YSLEER. As DNA, the CDR3 is TGCGCCAGCAGCCAAGTTAGCGGGGACGACACTGGGGAGCTGTTTTTT. Its protein product is CASSQVSGDDTGELFF.

CDR3 DNA: TGTGCCGCGAGACAGGGGACCGCGGAGACCCAGTACTTC. Encoded protein: CAARQGTAETQYF. V usage is TRBV10-3 and J usage is TRBJ2-5, with TRBD1 matching over 8 bases. Trimming cost V 11 bases and J 5 bases; bases outside gene matches: 10. The CDR3 runs 13 residues. Per germline, CDR1 ENHRY and CDR2 SYGVKD.

This chain uses TRBV28 with TRBJ2-1, with TRBD2 matching over 12 bases. CDR3 length equals 17 residues. J lost 6 bases, V lost 3 bases, and 9 bases had no gene match. CDR1 MDHEN and CDR2 SYDVKM come from the germline V gene. The CDR3 sequence is CASSFNLAGGPINEQFF. The CDR3 region has the DNA TGTGCCAGCAGTTTCAACCTAGCGGGGGGGCCTATCAATGAGCAGTTCTTC.

V gene TRBV10-3 combines with J gene TRBJ1-6; weak D call: TRBD1 (6 bases). The V end lost 7 bases, the J end lost 5 bases, and 9 bases lay between the germline ends. Germline CDR1 and CDR2: ENHRY and SYGVKD. The CDR3 runs to 13 residues. The CDR3: CAIKGGDNSPLHF. CDR3 in DNA: TGTGCCATCAAGGGGGGGGATAATTCACCCCTCCACTTT.

V is TRBV2 and J is TRBJ2-1; D is uncertain. Trimming removed 6 bases from V and 0 bases from J, with 9 bases in between. Germline loops: CDR1 SNHLY, CDR2 FYNNEI. The CDR3 sequence is 14 residues long. CDR3 nucleotides: TGTGCCAGCAGCGGCAGGAACTCCTACAATGAGCAGTTCTTC. Its protein is CASSGRNSYNEQFF.

The V and J genes are TRBV11-2 and TRBJ2-2, with 8 positions matching TRBD1. In germline, CDR1 is SGHAT, CDR2 FQNNGV. The CDR3 spans 14 residues. V shed 6 bases and J 5 bases; nucleotides not matched to a gene: 5. Written as DNA, the CDR3 is TGTGCCAGCAGGGTCGACAGGGGAACCGGGGAGCTGTTTTTT. Translating gives CASRVDRGTGELFF.

This chain uses TRBV5-1 with TRBJ2-1; 8 bases are shared with TRBD2. Germline CDR1 and CDR2: SGHRS and YFSETQ. CDR3 length: 17 amino acids. The J segment lost 1 base and the V segment lost 0 bases, leaving 6 bases of the junction unmatched. The CDR3 DNA follows: TGCGCCAGCAGCTTGGACGGGGGGACTAGTTCCTACAATGAGCAGTTCTTC. This encodes CASSLDGGTSSYNEQFF.

The V and J genes are TRBV5-1 and TRBJ2-3, with 11 bases that match TRBD2. J lost 6 bases, V lost 6 bases, and 9 bases had no gene match. CDR1 is SGHRS and CDR2 is YFSETQ in the germline V gene. The CDR3 has 15 amino acids. The CDR3 spells CASTATSGGRDTQYF. The CDR3 DNA follows: TGCGCCAGCACCGCCACTAGCGGGGGACGGGATACGCAGTATTTT.

J is TRBJ1-5 and V is TRBV6-2 or TRBV6-3; 7 bases map to TRBD1. V shed 6 bases and J 3 bases; nucleotides not matched to a gene: 5. CDR1 is MNHEY and CDR2 is SVGEGT in the germline V gene. This CDR3 is built from 14 residues. CDR3 region: CASSQGQNNQPQHF. The CDR3 region has the DNA TGTGCCAGCAGCCAGGGACAGAACAATCAGCCCCAGCATTTT.

The chain joins TRBV18 to TRBJ2-5, with TRBD1 matching 9 bases. The CDR3 runs to 14 residues. J gave up 4 bases and V 3 bases, and 3 bases lay outside the gene matches. In germline, CDR1 is KGHSH, CDR2 LQKENI. The DNA for the CDR3 is TGTGCCAGCTCACCGGGACAGGGATTAGAGACCCAGTACTTC. Protein product: CASSPGQGLETQYF.

The chain is built from TRBV4-3 and TRBJ2-1, with D tentatively TRBD2 (7 bases). Trimming pared 3 bases from V and 0 bases from J, leaving 9 bases between. Germline values: CDR1 LGHNA, CDR2 YSLEER. The CDR3 totals 15 residues. CDR3 nucleotides: TGCGCCAGCAGCCAGGGGGGGGCCTCCTACAATGAGCAGTTCTTC. Translated, it gives CASSQGGASYNEQFF.

The chain couples TRBV7-8 to TRBJ1-2; a possible D gene is TRBD1 (6 bases). The CDR3 is 17 residues long. The germline V gene encodes CDR1 SGHVS and CDR2 FQNEAQ. Trimming removed 1 base from V and 4 bases from J, with 19 bases in between. The CDR3 bases are TGTGCCAGCAGCTTAGTAAGAGTGGGACATATTCTCTATGGCTACACCTTC. Protein product: CASSLVRVGHILYGYTF.

The chain joins TRBV6-5 to TRBJ1-2, with 7 nucleotides matching TRBD1. The CDR3 runs to 14 residues. Trimming at V came to 6 bases and at J to 2 bases, leaving 6 bases not matched to a gene. CDR1 and CDR2 from the germline V gene are MNHEY and SVGAGI. The CDR3 DNA reads TGTGCCAGCAGCCGGGACAGTTCCAACTATGGCTACACCTTC. As protein: CASSRDSSNYGYTF.

The CDR3, as DNA: TGTGCCAGCAGTTTTCAGTGGGAGCAGTTCTTC. Its protein is CASSFQWEQFF. The gene calls are TRBV12-3 or TRBV12-4 and TRBJ2-1; D is unclear. This CDR3 region has 11 residues. Trimming removed 3 bases at V and 10 bases at J, with 7 bases between.

This clone is a singleton in its sample. This rearrangement joins TRBV7-9 to TRBJ2-5, with 7 bases lining up with TRBD2. Germline V gene sequence: CDR1 SEHNR, CDR2 FQNEAQ (reference sequence). V trimming: 4 bases; J trimming: 5 bases; junction bases outside the gene matches: 1. The CDR3 sequence is 12 residues long. The CDR3: CASSSGGETQYF. The CDR3 coding sequence is TGTGCCAGCAGCTCCGGGGGGGAGACCCAGTACTTC.

The chain recombines TRBV7-9 with TRBJ2-7; 10 bases fit TRBD2. The CDR3 contains 15 residues. Germline CDR1 and CDR2: SEHNR and FQNEAQ (reference sequence). V trimming: 7 bases; J trimming: 4 bases; junction bases outside the gene matches: 10. CDR3 DNA sequence: TGTGCCAGCACCCACTTTAGCGGGGGGACGTACGAGCAGTACTTC. This sequence encodes CASTHFSGGTYEQYF.

The chain recombines TRBV29-1 with TRBJ2-1, with TRBD2 identical over 7 bases. This CDR3 region has 15 residues. After removal of 1 base from V and 6 bases from J, the junction contained 9 bases not matched to a gene. In germline, CDR1 is SQVTM, CDR2 ANQGSEA. The CDR3 bases are TGCAGCGTTGAAGCCCCAGCGGGGAGTATCAATGAGCAGTTCTTC. It encodes CSVEAPAGSINEQFF.

The rearrangement joins TRBV21-1 to TRBJ2-7; the table's D gene call, TRBD2, was not cross checked with the DNA. TRBV21-1 is shown as a pseudogene. There are 15 residues in the CDR3. The CDR3 DNA is TGTGCCAGCAGCCCCGTAGTAGCGGGGACCTACGAGCAGTACTTC. Translated: CASSPVVAGTYEQYF.

The chain employs TRBV6-5 and TRBJ2-7; 8 nucleotides align to TRBD1. CDR3 size: 14 residues. CDR1 and CDR2 (germline): MNHEY, SVGAGI. J was trimmed by 3 bases and V by 6 bases; bases with no gene match: 7. The CDR3 region is CASSRDRLSYEQYF. The CDR3 DNA sequence: TGTGCCAGCAGCCGGGACAGGCTGAGCTACGAGCAGTACTTC.

This chain joins TRBV3-1 (or the pseudogene TRBV3-2) and TRBJ2-7; no firm D call. Germline values: CDR1 LGHDT, CDR2 YNNKEL (reference sequence). CDR3 length: 11 residues. V was cut by 2 bases and J by 4 bases, with 3 bases left in between. Written as DNA, the CDR3 is TGTGCCAGCAGCCAACTGTACGAGCAGTACTTC. This codes for CASSQLYEQYF.

The chain uses TRBV11-2 and TRBJ2-5; D is undetermined. CDR1 and CDR2 from the germline V gene are SGHAT and FQNNGV. CDR3 length: 12 amino acids. The V and J ends lost 2 bases and 5 bases respectively, with 6 bases between them. CDR3: CASSLTVETQYF. The CDR3 DNA reads as TGTGCCAGCAGCTTAACAGTGGAGACCCAGTACTTC. The full variable domain, completed using reference TRBV11-2 and TRBJ2-5, is EAGVAQSPRYKIIEKRQSVAFWCNPISGHATLYWYQQILGQGPKLLIQFQNNGVVDDSQLPKDRFSAERLKGVDSTLKIQPAKLEDSAVYLCASSLTVETQYFGPGTRLLVL.

This clone was observed a single time. This chain joins TRBV27 and TRBJ1-1; D might be TRBD1 (5 bases). Looked up from germline, CDR1 is MNHEY and CDR2 is SMNVEV (reference sequence). V was pared by 2 bases and J by 3 bases, with 19 bases between. The CDR3 length is 17 residues. CDR3 DNA: TGTGCCAGCAGTTTAAAGGGCTACGGGACTCTATACACTGAAGCTTTCTTT. The encoded protein is CASSLKGYGTLYTEAFF.

V and J are TRBV5-1 and TRBJ1-1; 7 bases are shared with TRBD1. The J segment lost 5 bases and the V segment lost 2 bases, leaving 6 bases of the junction unmatched. CDR1 is SGHRS, CDR2 YFSETQ, per germline. CDR3 length: 14 residues. In DNA form, the CDR3 reads TGCGCCAGCAGCTTACAGGGGCGAGGAACTGAAGCTTTCTTT. Translation: CASSLQGRGTEAFF.

The V and J genes are TRBV15 and TRBJ2-5; a weak D match, TRBD2 (6 bases). The CDR3 contains 15 residues. The germline V and J ends were trimmed by 0 bases and 2 bases, with 10 bases remaining between them. The V gene's germline CDR1 is LNHNV and CDR2 YYDKDF (reference sequence). The CDR3 sequence is CATSREGTVQETQYF. CDR3 nucleotides: TGTGCCACCAGCAGAGAGGGGACTGTACAAGAGACCCAGTACTTC.

The V call is TRBV19, the J call TRBJ1-5; D gene uncertain. Germline V CDR1 and CDR2: LNHDA, SQIVND (reference sequence). The V gene lost 8 bases and the J gene lost 0 bases, with 5 bases spanning the gap. The CDR3 consists of 12 residues. The CDR3 coding sequence is TGTGCCAGTTCCTATAGCAATCAGCCCCAGCATTTT. This encodes CASSYSNQPQHF.

The gene calls are TRBV9 and TRBJ2-2, with 9 positions matching TRBD1. The CDR3 contains 16 residues. Germline CDR1 reads SGDLS; CDR2 reads YYNGEE. V trimming: 1 base; J trimming: 4 bases; junction bases outside the gene matches: 5. The CDR3 region is CASSVSGQGPTGELFF. CDR3 nucleotide sequence: TGTGCCAGCAGCGTATCGGGACAGGGTCCCACCGGGGAGCTGTTTTTT. The full variable domain, in which reference TRBV9 and TRBJ2-2 provide the parts outside the CDR3, is DSGVTQTPKHLITATGQRVTLRCSPRSGDLSVYWYQQSLDQGLQFLIQYYNGEERAKGNILERFSAQQFPDLHSELNLSSLELGDSALYFCASSVSGQGPTGELFFGEGSRLTVL.

In its sample, this clone was seen a few times. The V gene is TRBV6-5, the J gene TRBJ2-5; 12 nucleotides agree with TRBD2. The CDR3 consists of 15 residues. V trimming: 5 bases; J trimming: 2 bases; junction bases outside the gene matches: 3. Germline V gene data show CDR1 as MNHEY and CDR2 as SVGAGI. The CDR3 DNA follows: TGTGCCAGCAGTATGACTAGCGGGGGTCAAGAGACCCAGTACTTC. Protein product: CASSMTSGGQETQYF.